The source of this T cell receptor (beta chain) is a study of lymphopenia after photon versus proton radiotherapy. Study-wide points: After lymphocyte nadir, photon-treated repertoires showed oligoclonal expansion, especially CD8+ Temra. Larger post-nadir TCR diversity loss correlated inversely with survival in deceased patients. Relative stability marked proton patients; photon patients lost diversity and naive cells.

Details on this clone: Its antigen is still unknown.

Libraries were prepared by immunoSEQ multiplex PCR; TCRdb keeps only in-frame clonotypes and omits some of them. The sample shows 150,000 or so clones, about 88% of them seen only once. The sequence was obtained from a man aged 50-60 years with gastric cancer. Sequencing was performed on peripheral blood, taken from a patient treated with photon-based radiotherapy.

The CDR3 nucleotides are TGCAGCGTTGGACGGGGACAGGGCTACGAGCAGTACTTC. Protein product: CSVGRGQGYEQYF. The V call is TRBV29-1, the J call TRBJ2-7; 9 bases line up with TRBD1. The CDR3 length is 13 residues. V shed 4 bases, J shed 3 bases, and the junction held 4 bases outside the gene matches. From germline, CDR1 is SQVTM and CDR2 ANQGSEA.